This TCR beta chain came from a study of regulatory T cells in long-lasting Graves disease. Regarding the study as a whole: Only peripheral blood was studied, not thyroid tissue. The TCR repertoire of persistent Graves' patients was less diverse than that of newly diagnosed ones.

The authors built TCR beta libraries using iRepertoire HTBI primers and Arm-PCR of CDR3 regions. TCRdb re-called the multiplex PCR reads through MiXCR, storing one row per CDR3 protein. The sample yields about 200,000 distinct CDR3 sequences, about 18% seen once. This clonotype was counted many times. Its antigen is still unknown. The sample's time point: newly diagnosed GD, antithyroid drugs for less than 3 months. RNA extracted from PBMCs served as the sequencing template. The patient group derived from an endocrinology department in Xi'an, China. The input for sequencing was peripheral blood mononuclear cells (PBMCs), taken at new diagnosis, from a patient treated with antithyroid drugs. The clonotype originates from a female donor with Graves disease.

CDR3 protein: CSVEAGGIQYF. In nucleotides, the CDR3 is TGCAGCGTTGAGGCAGGGGGCATTCAGTACTTC. The chain links TRBV29-1 to TRBJ2-4; 7 nucleotides line up with TRBD1. The CDR3 runs to 11 residues. Germline CDR1 is SQVTM and CDR2 is ANQGSEA. The V gene end was trimmed by 3 bases and the J gene end by 9 bases; junction bases not matched to a gene: 2. Drawing the rest from reference TRBV29-1 and TRBJ2-4, the complete variable domain is SAVISQKPSRDICQRGTSLTIQCQVDSQVTMMFWYRQQPGQSLTLIATANQGSEATYESGFVIDKFPISRPNLTFSTLTVSNMSPEDSSIYLCSVEAGGIQYFGAGTRLSVL.